This T cell receptor beta chain was observed in a study of CD8 T cells in ankylosing spondylitis (dated by TCRdb to the late 2010s). With regard to the full study: T cell receptor beta repertoires were profiled in healthy donors and ankylosing spondylitis patients so that disease-linked TCR variants could be found. The full study cohort was made up of roughly 25 ankylosing spondylitis patients and 108 healthy donors. Peripheral blood samples were taken, and synovial fluid was additionally collected from ankylosing spondylitis patients. The research as a whole found: Blood from ankylosing spondylitis patients appeared to be characterized by a TCR beta motif composed of 7 to 9 highly homologous amino acid variants. In peripheral blood, the disease-linked clones were found at relatively low frequencies and had a CD8+ phenotype. Some motif variants had previously been reported in the synovial fluid and blood of reactive arthritis patients, which suggests shared mechanisms of disease initiation. The disease-linked clones were reported as significantly enriched in matched synovial fluid samples from ankylosing spondylitis patients.

The listed sequencing device is Illumina HiSeq 2500. Quantitative 5'-RACE with molecular barcodes was the method used to prepare the TCR beta libraries. On the authors' methods: A new computational method based on a probabilistic model of VDJ rearrangement was used to identify disease-linked TCR variants. TCRdb reprocessing: public reads trimmed at Q25 with fastp, clones called with MiXCR, in-frame beta chains kept. Identical CDR3 proteins give one entry, which carries the most common genes and DNA. These V and J calls rely on TCRdb rather than the paper's analysis. The sample table records about 800,000 distinct CDR3 sequences; 12% of these occur just once. The ten most abundant clones make up more than 0.5% of the sample. Details on this clonotype: It has no known antigen specificity. The sample holds no much larger clone one base away, and base qualities are not on file.

The CDR3 has 14 amino acids, counting the end cysteine and phenylalanine. Of all the DNA, just the CDR3 is kept, 42 bases in frame from base 1. V lost 7 bases and J lost 2 bases; the stretch between them is 15 bases long. From a lookup of the germline V gene, CDR1 and CDR2 are SGHRS and YFSETQ. The source of this sequence is a male donor with ankylosing spondylitis. Sequencing was performed on blood, either unsorted or a sorted T cell fraction (not recorded which). Here the chain combines TRBV5-1 and TRBJ1-1; no D segment can be confidently identified. The bases read TGCGCCAGCTTCAAGGCTTCTGCAAACACTGAAGCTTTCTTT. This is translated as CASFKASANTEAFF.